The rows below give T cell receptor beta chains drawn from one sample of a study of identical twins. TCRdb passed the 5' RACE reads through MiXCR, listing each CDR3 protein once. The top ten clones hold 0.44% of a sample with around 550,000 distinct CDR3 sequences, approximately 14% of them seen once. This sample was also put to use in a study of yellow fever vaccine responses in identical twins.

The sequenced material came from CD4+ T cells sorted from blood. These receptors were taken from a woman aged 18-30 years in good health. Each CDR3 is given with its conserved first and last residue. The D gene is left open where the match is weak. Size is omitted from some rows. Given values are once, few, many or a class for expanded clones.

-	TRBV29-1	TRBJ2-1	many	TGCAGCGTTACCCTCGGGACACAATACAATGAGCAGTTCTTC	CSVTLGTQYNEQFF
TRBD2	TRBV12-3/TRBV12-4	TRBJ2-7	-	TGTGCCAGCAGTTCGAGAAACGGGAGGGACGAGCAGTACTTC	CASSSRNGRDEQYF
TRBD1	TRBV7-2	TRBJ2-5	few	TGTGCCAGCAGCTTAATACAGGGGCTACAGACCCAGTACTTC	CASSLIQGLQTQYF
-	TRBV7-3	TRBJ2-2	few	TGTGCCAGCAGCTTAACAGGGGTGAACACCGGGGAGCTGTTTTTT	CASSLTGVNTGELFF
-	TRBV4-1	TRBJ2-2	few	TGCGCCAGCAGCCCCATCCCCGGGGGATGGAGCACCGGGGAGCTGTTTTTT	CASSPIPGGWSTGELFF
TRBD1	TRBV5-1	TRBJ2-2	-	TGCGCCAGCAGCTTGGAATGGACAGGGACCGGGGAGCTGTTTTTT	CASSLEWTGTGELFF
-	TRBV4-1	TRBJ2-3	-	TGCGCCAGCAGCCAAGGGGGAATGGGCACAGATACGCAGTATTTT	CASSQGGMGTDTQYF
-	TRBV28	TRBJ2-1	-	TGTGCCAGCAGTTTGTGGGTTTCCTACAATGAGCAGTTCTTC	CASSLWVSYNEQFF
-	TRBV12-3/TRBV12-4	TRBJ1-2	few	TGTGCCAGCAGTTCAGCCCTCGGGCAGGGCACCTATGGCTACACCTTC	CASSSALGQGTYGYTF
-	TRBV9	TRBJ2-6	-	TGTGCCAGCAGCGCGGGACTTATTACCTCTGGGGCCAACGTCCTGACTTTC	CASSAGLITSGANVLTF
-	TRBV3-1	TRBJ2-5	many	TGTGCCAGCAGCCAAGTCGAGACCCAGTACTTC	CASSQVETQYF
TRBD2	TRBV20-1	TRBJ2-3	many	TGCAGTGCTCGCCCGCTAGCGGGCACAGATACGCAGTATTTT	CSARPLAGTDTQYF
-	TRBV29-1	TRBJ1-1	many	TGCAGCGTTCCAGGGAAGAACACTGAAGCTTTCTTT	CSVPGKNTEAFF
-	TRBV10-3	TRBJ2-7	-	TGTGCCATCAGTGGGCAAGCGGAGGGGGGTACCTACGAGCAGTACTTC	CAISGQAEGGTYEQYF
-	TRBV7-9	TRBJ1-6	-	TGTGCCAGCAGCTTGGAGTATAATTCACCCCTCCACTTT	CASSLEYNSPLHF
-	TRBV20-1	TRBJ2-3	-	TGCAGTGCTAGAGATCTGGGGTACTGGACTGATACGCAGTATTTT	CSARDLGYWTDTQYF
TRBD1	TRBV5-1	TRBJ1-4	-	TGCGCCAGCAGCCCTGGGGACAGGGACGAAGAAAAACTGTTTTTT	CASSPGDRDEEKLFF
TRBD2	TRBV5-1	TRBJ2-1	many	TGCGCCAGCAGCTGGACTAGCGGGATTCCTGAGCAGTTCTTC	CASSWTSGIPEQFF
-	TRBV7-2	TRBJ2-2	-	TGTGCCAGCCCGGTGAGGAACACCGGGGAGCTGTTTTTT	CASPVRNTGELFF
TRBD2	TRBV6-2/TRBV6-3	TRBJ2-7	few	TGTGCCAGCAGTTACCCGACTAGCGGGACCCTTTCCTACGAGCAGTACTTC	CASSYPTSGTLSYEQYF
-	TRBV6-5	TRBJ2-2	few	TGTGCCAGCAGTTGGGCGGCGAACACCGGGGAGCTGTTTTTT	CASSWAANTGELFF
TRBD1	TRBV29-1	TRBJ2-5	few	TGCAGCGTTGAAGTACAGGGGGTAATGGAGACCCAGTACTTC	CSVEVQGVMETQYF
TRBD2	TRBV20-1	TRBJ2-1	many	TGCAGTGCTCCCGGACTAGCCTACAATGAGCAGTTCTTC	CSAPGLAYNEQFF
TRBD2	TRBV27	TRBJ2-3	few	TGTGCCAGCAGTTTAAGGACTAGCGGGGGGGTAAATACGCAGTATTTT	CASSLRTSGGVNTQYF
-	TRBV29-1	TRBJ2-5	few	TGCAGCGTTGAGGTCGTAAGCGCGGAGACCCAGTACTTC	CSVEVVSAETQYF
TRBD2	TRBV5-1	TRBJ2-2	few	TGCGCCAGCAGCGTAGCGGGCCGGAACACCGGGGAGCTGTTTTTT	CASSVAGRNTGELFF
TRBD2	TRBV5-1	TRBJ2-3	few	TGCGCCAGCAGCTTACGGGCTAGCGGGAAGGTAACAGATACGCAGTATTTT	CASSLRASGKVTDTQYF
TRBD2	TRBV20-1	TRBJ2-1	few	TGCAGTGCTAGAGATAGCGGGAGGGCCTTAATCAACAATGAGCAGTTCTTC	CSARDSGRALINNEQFF
TRBD1	TRBV20-1	TRBJ1-2	few	TGCAGTGCAAAGGGACAGGGGACCTTTTTCCACACCTTC	CSAKGQGTFFHTF
-	TRBV20-1	TRBJ1-6	few	TGCAGTGCGGCTGGCGGTTCACCCCTCCACTTT	CSAAGGSPLHF
TRBD1	TRBV5-1	TRBJ2-4	many	TGCGCCAGCAGCTTGTCAGGAGGACAGGGGCATCCGTACTTC	CASSLSGGQGHPYF
TRBD2	TRBV7-8	TRBJ2-5	-	TGTGCCAGCAGCTCTAGCGGGCAGGTTCAAGAGACCCAGTACTTC	CASSSSGQVQETQYF
-	TRBV7-2	TRBJ2-2	-	TGTGCCAGCAGCAAGCGCCCCCCGGGTCCTAAAAAATCGAACACCGGGGAGCTGTTTTTT	CASSKRPPGPKKSNTGELFF
-	TRBV7-8	TRBJ2-5	few	TGTGCCAGCAGCCGTCCAGGGTACCAAGAGACCCAGTACTTC	CASSRPGYQETQYF
-	TRBV6-5	TRBJ1-3	-	TGTGCCAGCAGTTATTCGACAGGAGCTGGAAACACCATATATTTT	CASSYSTGAGNTIYF
-	TRBV5-1	TRBJ2-3	many	TGTGCCAGCAGCTTAGGGTTAGATACGCAGTATTTT	CASSLGLDTQYF
TRBD2	TRBV12-3/TRBV12-4	TRBJ2-1	few	TGTGCCAGCAGTGGCTTGGGACTAGCGGGAGTCATTGAGCAGTTCTTC	CASSGLGLAGVIEQFF
-	TRBV5-1	TRBJ1-1	few	TGCGCCAGCAGTCCGAGGCTCTCGGTGAACACTGAAGCTTTCTTT	CASSPRLSVNTEAFF
TRBD1	TRBV6-6	TRBJ2-5	many	TGTGCCAGCAGTCGGGACAGCCAAGAGACCCAGTACTTC	CASSRDSQETQYF
-	TRBV6-5	TRBJ1-1	few	TGTGCCAGCAGTTACTCCAGTGAAGCTTTCTTT	CASSYSSEAFF
-	TRBV20-1	TRBJ2-1	many	TGCAGTCCAATACCCGGGCTGCTGGAGGAGCAGTTCTTC	CSPIPGLLEEQFF